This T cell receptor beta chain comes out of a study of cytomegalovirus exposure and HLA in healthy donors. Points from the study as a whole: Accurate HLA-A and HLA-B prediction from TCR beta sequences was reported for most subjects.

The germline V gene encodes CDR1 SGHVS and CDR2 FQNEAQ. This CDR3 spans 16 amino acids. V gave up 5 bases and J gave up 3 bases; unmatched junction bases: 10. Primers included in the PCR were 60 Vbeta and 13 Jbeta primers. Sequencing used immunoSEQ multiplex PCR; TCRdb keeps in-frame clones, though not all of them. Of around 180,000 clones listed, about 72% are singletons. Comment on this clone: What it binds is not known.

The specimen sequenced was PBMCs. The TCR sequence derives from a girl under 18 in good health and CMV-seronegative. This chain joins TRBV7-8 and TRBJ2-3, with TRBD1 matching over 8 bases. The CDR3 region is CASSPSPRTGTDTQYF. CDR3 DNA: TGTGCCAGCAGCCCATCTCCTCGGACAGGGACAGATACGCAGTATTTT.